This T cell receptor beta chain originates from a study of CD4 and CD8 cells across lung adenocarcinoma regions. By sample fraction, this clonotype is medium-sized (0.01 to 0.1%). Via MiXCR, TCRdb re-called the PCR reads, giving one row per CDR3 protein. Of 3,500 to 5,000 distinct CDR3 sequences in the sample, 35% to 50% are singletons; the top ten hold approximately 15%. Localized lung adenocarcinoma, a non-small cell lung cancer, affected the donors. The CDR3 is made up of 16 amino acids. V lost 4 bases to trimming and J lost 4 bases, with 19 bases between them. The chain joins TRBV12-3 or TRBV12-4 to TRBJ1-1; the D is unclear. The sequenced sample was CD4+ T cells from the margin of a lung tumor. The receptor comes from a female donor with lung adenocarcinoma. The CD4 and CD8 labels of this study may be unreliable. For the CDR3, the DNA is TGTGCCAGCAGTTCCTCCGCTACGACGGAGAGCACTGAAGCTTTCTTT. Encoded protein: CASSSSATTESTEAFF.